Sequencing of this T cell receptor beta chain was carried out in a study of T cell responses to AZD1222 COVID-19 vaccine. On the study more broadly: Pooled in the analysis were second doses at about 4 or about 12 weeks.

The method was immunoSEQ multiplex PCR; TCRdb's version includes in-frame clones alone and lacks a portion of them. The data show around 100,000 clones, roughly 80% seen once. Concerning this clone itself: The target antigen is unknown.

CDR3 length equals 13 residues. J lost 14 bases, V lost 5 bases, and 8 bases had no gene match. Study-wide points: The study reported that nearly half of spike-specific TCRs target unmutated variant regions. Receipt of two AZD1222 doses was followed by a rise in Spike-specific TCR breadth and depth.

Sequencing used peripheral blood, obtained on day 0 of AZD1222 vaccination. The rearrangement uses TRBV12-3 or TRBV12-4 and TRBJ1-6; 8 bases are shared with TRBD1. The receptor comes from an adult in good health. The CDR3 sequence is CASSRTGRNSLHF. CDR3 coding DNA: TGTGCCAGCAGTCGGACAGGGCGGAATTCCCTCCACTTT.